One sample yielded the 28 T cell receptor beta chains listed below, sequenced in a study of radiation and T cells in renal cell carcinoma. Measured with immunoSEQ multiplex PCR; TCRdb has only the in-frame clones, and not every one. The sample includes 150,000 or so clones, 88% of them seen just once. Time point meaning: baseline pretreatment blood. Treatment given: 15 Gy SBRT to primary tumor, nephrectomy 4 weeks later. Source: blood, taken from a patient whose treatment included radiotherapy and nephrectomy. The receptors come from a woman in her 70s with renal cell carcinoma.

J is TRBJ1-2 and V is TRBV7-8; D not resolved. Trimming left V 5 bases short and J 4 bases short, with 11 bases between. The germline gives CDR1 SGHVS, CDR2 FQNEAQ. The CDR3 covers 13 residues. The CDR3 region is CASSLRLLYGYTF. The CDR3 DNA reads as TGTGCCAGCAGCCTTAGACTGCTCTATGGCTACACCTTC.

This chain connects TRBV19 to TRBJ2-7; D unresolved. CDR1 and CDR2 from the germline V gene are LNHDA and SQIVND (reference sequence). The CDR3 has 14 residues. V lost 9 bases and J lost 0, with 15 bases in between. CDR3 amino acids: CASRSAQASYEQYF. The CDR3 DNA sequence: TGTGCCAGCCGGTCGGCTCAGGCCTCCTACGAGCAGTACTTC.

V is TRBV18 and J is TRBJ1-2, with unresolved D. The CDR3 is 16 residues long. V was pared by 6 bases and J by 0 bases, with 17 bases between. Germline V lookup: CDR1 KGHSH, CDR2 LQKENI. Here the CDR3 reads CASSPPEAKANYGYTF. In DNA form, the CDR3 reads TGTGCCAGCTCTCCCCCGGAAGCAAAAGCTAACTATGGCTACACCTTC.

The gene calls are TRBV4-2 and TRBJ2-5, with D possibly being TRBD1 or TRBD2 (5 bases each). V lost 1 base and J lost 3, with 12 bases in between. Germline V gives CDR1 LGHNA, CDR2 YNFKEQ. This CDR3 spans 15 amino acids. CDR3: CASSQGMGREETQYF. CDR3 nucleotides: TGTGCCAGCAGCCAAGGTATGGGGCGGGAAGAGACCCAGTACTTC.

The chain combines TRBV14 with TRBJ1-2; D unclear. Trimming left V 1 base short and J 6 bases short, with 12 bases between. The length of the CDR3 is 14 residues. The V gene's germline CDR1 is SGHDN and CDR2 FVKESK. CDR3 residues: CASSQALAVDGYTF. The CDR3 DNA sequence: TGTGCCAGCAGCCAAGCATTGGCGGTAGATGGCTACACCTTC.

V is TRBV11-2 and J is TRBJ2-5; 10 bases line up with TRBD2. The J segment lost 5 bases and the V segment lost 5 bases, leaving 11 bases of the junction unmatched. Germline V gene lookup returns CDR1 SGHAT and CDR2 FQNNGV. CDR3 length equals 16 residues. Written as DNA, the CDR3 is TGTGCCAGCAGCCCCCGAGCGGGGGGGCTTAGTGAGACCCAGTACTTC. Amino acid sequence: CASSPRAGGLSETQYF.

This CDR3 is CASSYLAGKASTDTQYF. Here the CDR3 DNA reads TGTGCCAGTAGCTACCTCGCCGGGAAAGCTAGCACAGATACGCAGTATTTT. This chain uses TRBV19 with TRBJ2-3; possible D gene TRBD2, 5 bases. The germline CDR1 and CDR2 sequences are LNHDA and SQIVND (reference sequence). The CDR3 is 17 amino acids. Trimming took off 6 bases at V and 0 bases at J, with 19 bases between the two ends.

The chain joins TRBV7-6 to TRBJ2-7, with 9 bases matching TRBD2. In germline, CDR1 is SGHVS, CDR2 FNYEAQ. The CDR3 extends over 16 amino acids. Trimming took 0 bases from V and 1 from J; bases not matched to a gene: 4. The CDR3 region is CASSLASGGSSYEQYF. CDR3 bases: TGTGCCAGCAGCTTAGCAAGCGGGGGGTCGTCCTACGAGCAGTACTTC. The full variable domain, completed using reference TRBV7-6 and TRBJ2-7, is GAGVSQSPRYKVTKRGQDVALRCDPISGHVSLYWYRQALGQGPEFLTYFNYEAQQDKSGLPNDRFSAERPEGSISTLTIQRTEQRDSAMYRCASSLASGGSSYEQYFGPGTRLTVT.

The rearrangement uses TRBV28 and TRBJ2-1; 9 positions agree with TRBD2. Germline V gives CDR1 MDHEN, CDR2 SYDVKM. V gave up 2 bases and J gave up 0 bases; unmatched junction bases: 2. The CDR3 spans 16 residues. The CDR3 is CASSLPLAGSYNEQFF. DNA of the CDR3: TGTGCCAGCAGTTTACCACTAGCGGGCTCCTACAATGAGCAGTTCTTC.

This clone has just a few counts. The chain links TRBV5-1 to TRBJ1-1; maybe TRBD1 (5 bases). This CDR3 region has 14 residues. The ends were cut back, 0 bases at V and 5 bases at J, with 11 bases in the middle. Per the germline V gene, CDR1 is SGHRS and CDR2 is YFSETQ. The CDR3 loop reads CASSLDRIGTEAFF. The CDR3 DNA reads as TGCGCCAGCAGCTTGGACAGGATCGGGACTGAAGCTTTCTTT.

The V gene is TRBV7-8, the J gene TRBJ1-6; TRBD1 matches 8 bases. Germline V lookup: CDR1 SGHVS, CDR2 FQNEAQ. V dropped 1 base and J dropped 5; count of bases not matched to a gene: 1. This CDR3 is 15 amino acids long. In DNA, the CDR3 is TGTGCCAGCAGCTTAGGACAGGGGAATAATTCACCCCTCCACTTT. This encodes CASSLGQGNNSPLHF. Filled out from reference TRBV7-8 and TRBJ1-6, the complete variable domain reads GAGVSQSPRYKVAKRGQDVALRCDPISGHVSLFWYQQALGQGPEFLTYFQNEAQLDKSGLPSDRFFAERPEGSVSTLKIQRTQQEDSAVYLCASSLGQGNNSPLHFGNGTRLTVT.

This chain joins TRBV30 and TRBJ2-1; no reliable D call. This CDR3 has 11 residues. Trimming shortened V by 1 base and J by 10 bases, and 8 bases separated the two germline ends. Germline V gene lookup returns CDR1 GTSNPN and CDR2 SVGIG (reference sequence). The CDR3 nucleotides read TGTGCCTGGAGTGGGCTAGGCGAGCAGTTCTTC. It yields the protein CAWSGLGEQFF.

This clone has just one count. One end of the junction fails to match germline, which may point to a read error. The V and J genes are TRBV5-1 and TRBJ2-3; D not resolved. Germline V gene sequence: CDR1 SGHRS, CDR2 YFSETQ. This CDR3 spans 15 amino acids. The CDR3 bases are TGCGCCAGCACCTTGAAGGCAGAGAGCACAGATACGCAGTATTTT. It translates to CASTLKAESTDTQYF. Using reference TRBV5-1 and TRBJ2-3 for the parts outside the CDR3, the full variable domain is KAGVTQTPRYLIKTRGQQVTLSCSPISGHRSVSWYQQTPGQGLQFLFEYFSETQRNKGNFPGRFSGRQFSNSRSEMNVSTLELGDSALYLCASTLKAESTDTQYFGPGTRLTVL.

J is TRBJ2-1 and V is TRBV7-2, with 12 positions matching TRBD2. The CDR3 length is 16 residues. Germline loops: CDR1 SGHTA, CDR2 FQGNSA. Trimming removed 4 bases from V and 5 bases from J; junction bases left unmatched: 6. As DNA, the CDR3 is TGTGCCAGCAGCTACTCTAGCGGGGGGGTGAACAATGAGCAGTTCTTC. Residues: CASSYSSGGVNNEQFF.

The chain carries TRBV19 and TRBJ2-3, with D possibly matching TRBD2 (7 bases). V shed 7 bases and J shed 0 bases, with 17 bases lying between them. Germline CDR1 LNHDA, CDR2 SQIVND (reference sequence). This CDR3 is 16 amino acids long. CDR3 protein: CASTPRGGPSTDTQYF. The DNA for the CDR3 is TGTGCCAGTACCCCGAGGGGGGGCCCTAGCACAGATACGCAGTATTTT. Full variable domain (missing parts from reference TRBV19 and TRBJ2-3): DGGITQSPKYLFRKEGQNVTLSCEQNLNHDAMYWYRQDPGQGLRLIYYSQIVNDFQKGDIAEGYSVSREKKESFPLTVTSAQKNPTAFYLCASTPRGGPSTDTQYFGPGTRLTVL.

This clone has a handful of counts. The chain carries TRBV29-1 and TRBJ1-1; 9 bases align to TRBD1. V lost 6 bases, J lost 1 base, and 3 bases stayed unmatched. Germline V lookup: CDR1 SQVTM, CDR2 ANQGSEA. CDR3 length: 13 amino acids. The CDR3 spells CSVQTGGNTEAFF. The CDR3 coding sequence is TGCAGCGTCCAGACAGGGGGGAACACTGAAGCTTTCTTT.

The genes are TRBV14 and TRBJ2-7; weak D call: TRBD1 (6 bases). The CDR3 extends over 17 amino acids. Germline V CDR1 and CDR2: SGHDN, FVKESK. Trimming cost V 1 base and J 3 bases, with 19 bases left between them. CDR3 loop: CASSQVPLLLGGYEQYF. Here the CDR3 DNA reads TGTGCCAGCAGCCAAGTCCCCCTATTATTAGGGGGCTACGAGCAGTACTTC.

The chain combines TRBV19 with TRBJ2-4; D tentatively reads TRBD1 or TRBD2 (5 bases each). Trimming stripped 1 base from V and 9 bases from J, with 13 bases between. Germline V gene sequence: CDR1 LNHDA, CDR2 SQIVND (reference sequence). The CDR3 has 14 amino acids. The CDR3 sequence: CASSIGGPPGIQYF. CDR3 bases: TGTGCCAGTAGTATAGGGGGACCCCCCGGCATTCAGTACTTC.

V and J are TRBV7-2 and TRBJ2-1, with TRBD2 matching 13 bases. The CDR3 totals 16 residues. Germline lookup yields CDR1 SGHTA and CDR2 FQGNSA. Trimming cost V 1 base and J 5 bases; bases outside gene matches: 2. Here the CDR3 reads CASSLGLAGGHNEQFF. The CDR3 DNA is TGTGCCAGCAGCTTAGGACTAGCGGGGGGTCACAATGAGCAGTTCTTC.

The V and J genes are TRBV14 and TRBJ1-1, with 7 nucleotides matching TRBD1. The CDR3 loop spans 14 amino acids. Trimming cost V 4 bases and J 6 bases; bases outside gene matches: 8. Germline CDR1 reads SGHDN; CDR2 reads FVKESK. The CDR3 nucleotides read TGTGCCAGCAGCCTAGCAGGGGGGGCTCCTGAAGCTTTCTTT. Translating gives CASSLAGGAPEAFF.

J is TRBJ1-2 and V is TRBV29-1; D ambiguous. CDR3 length: 12 amino acids. CDR1 and CDR2 from the germline V gene are SQVTM and ANQGSEA. V lost 6 bases and J lost 4, with 12 bases in between. In DNA form, the CDR3 reads TGCAGCGTCGGTGATGCGGGCTATGGCTACACCTTC. Translated, it gives CSVGDAGYGYTF.

This clone has only one observation. J is TRBJ2-3 and V is TRBV7-9; possibly TRBD1 for D (6 bases). The CDR3 runs 12 residues. Germline CDR1 and CDR2: SEHNR and FQNEAQ (reference sequence). Trimming took off 4 bases at V and 14 bases at J, with 16 bases between the two ends. The CDR3, as DNA: TGTGCCAGCAGCTCTACAGGGTCTTCTCTGTATTTT. Translating it yields CASSSTGSSLYF. Using reference TRBV7-9 and TRBJ2-3 for the parts outside the CDR3, the full variable domain is DTGVSQNPRHKITKRGQNVTFRCDPISEHNRLYWYRQTLGQGPEFLTYFQNEAQLEKSRLLSDRFSAERPKGSFSTLEIQRTEQGDSAMYLCASSSTGSSLYFGPGTRLTVL.

This chain links TRBV2 with TRBJ2-3; 9 bases are a match to TRBD2. V lost 8 bases and J lost 4; bases outside the gene matches: 4. Germline values: CDR1 SNHLY, CDR2 FYNNEI. The CDR3 length is 13 residues. This CDR3 reads CASRRGGPDTQYF. CDR3 DNA: TGTGCCAGCCGGCGGGGGGGCCCAGATACGCAGTATTTT.

The chain combines TRBV6-1 with TRBJ1-2; D perhaps matches TRBD1 (5 bases). The germline gives CDR1 MNHNS, CDR2 SASEGT. The CDR3 spans 13 residues. Trimming stripped 6 bases from V and 8 bases from J, with 16 bases between. CDR3 coding DNA: TGTGCCAGCAGCCTGGGGGGTATCAAAGGCTACACCTTC. This gives the protein CASSLGGIKGYTF.

This chain uses TRBV6-9 with TRBJ2-4; D unclear. This CDR3 is 18 amino acids long. Trimming shortened V by 2 bases and J by 0 bases, and 17 bases separated the two germline ends. In germline, CDR1 is MNHGY, CDR2 SVAAGI. The CDR3 coding sequence is TGTGCCAGCAGTTATCCATGGGGAATATCCCTAGCCAAAAACATTCAGTACTTC. This encodes CASSYPWGISLAKNIQYF.

J is TRBJ2-2 and V is TRBV30, with D unclear. Germline CDR1 is GTSNPN and CDR2 is SVGIG (reference sequence). The length of the CDR3 is 14 residues. Deletions cut 0 bases from V and 7 bases from J, with 12 bases between. The CDR3 nucleotides are TGTGCCTGGAGTGTACTGGTAGCTGGCGGGGAGCTGTTTTTT. Protein product: CAWSVLVAGGELFF. Together with reference TRBV30 and TRBJ2-2, the CDR3 gives the full variable domain: SQTIHQWPATLVQPVGSPLSLECTVEGTSNPNLYWYRQAAGRGLQLLFYSVGIGQISSEVPQNLSASRPQDRQFILSSKKLLLSDSGFYLCAWSVLVAGGELFFGEGSRLTVL.

This chain links TRBV20-1 with TRBJ1-1; the D gene is possibly TRBD1 (5 bases). The CDR3 contains 11 residues. Trimming pared 4 bases from V and 11 bases from J, leaving 14 bases between. Germline assignment: CDR1 DFQATT and CDR2 SNEGSKA (reference sequence). CDR3 DNA: TGCAGTGCTAAAAGTCCGGGGCTTGCTTTCTTT. Translation gives CSAKSPGLAFF.

This clone was seen a few times. The chain has TRBV28 and TRBJ1-4; possible D gene TRBD1, 5 bases. The V end was cut by 5 bases, the J end by 13 bases, with 14 bases between. This CDR3 spans 12 amino acids. Germline V CDR1 and CDR2: MDHEN, SYDVKM. In DNA form, the CDR3 reads TGTGCCAGCAGTGGCCGGGGGGTGATACTGTTTTTT. Residues: CASSGRGVILFF.